This T cell receptor (beta chain) was found in a study of blood T cell repertoires in COVID-19 (TCRdb year 2020). Regarding the complete study: Collaborator samples came from the United States, Italy and Spain and covered acute and convalescent phases of COVID-19. The repertoires were released in a freely available public database meant as a resource for research on the immune response to SARS-CoV-2. Nearly every sample came with metadata listing a de-identified subject ID, COVID-19 status, age in years and sex. Subjects who had been exposed to COVID-19, were actively infected with it, or had recovered from it provided the deeply sampled blood TCRbeta repertoires that made up the dataset. The prospective study material was composed of cDNA or gDNA derived from T cells, B-cell-depleted T cells, or PBMCs. Where available, HLA class I and class II types were taken from metadata supplied by the sample provider and were not determined by assay-based typing. Samples were obtained from the ongoing ImmuneRACE study (first 160 participants) and from about 1,300 subjects provided by 6 global collaborators.

The investigation overall reported the following: The quantity of clinical and demographic metadata differed by source and by participant and was supplied without curation.

The immunoSEQ Assay, a bias-controlled multiplex PCR, was used to amplify TCRbeta CDR3 regions from genomic DNA. The authors' analysis ran thus. Nucleated cell counts per sample were estimated from amplification of reference gene primers within the assay. To quantify the absolute abundance of each unique TCRbeta CDR3 rearrangement, sequence reads were collapsed and filtered. For each sample, productive Simpson clonality was calculated by taking the square root of Simpson's diversity index across productive rearrangements. Entries here come from immuneACCESS through TCRdb and include only in-frame sequences with V and J called. Some clones fail to appear in such tables; in the studies checked, an unresolved V gene covers under half of the shortfall, and the cause of the remainder is unknown. That table supplies the V and J calls and clone size; D and trimming were determined from the DNA. Across this sample there are some 240,000 clones, with 70% to 85% seen only once. The ten largest clonotypes hold over 7.5% of the sample.

Details on this clone: Its recognized antigen is unknown. There are no base qualities to consult, and no much larger clone falls within one base.

The germline V and J ends show losses of 6 bases and 0 bases respectively, and no gene match explains 5 bases of the junction. The CDR3 runs 15 residues from the cysteine to the phenylalanine. Just the 45-base CDR3 DNA is kept, in frame starting at base 1. Looking up the germline V gene (reference sequence) yields CDR1 MNHEY and CDR2 SMNVEV. Each collaborating institution followed its own protocols to collect whole blood in K2EDTA tubes. For TCRbeta analysis, collaborators shipped samples in one of three forms: frozen whole blood, isolated PBMCs, or DNA extracted from either of those sample types. Input material: peripheral blood. This receptor was obtained from a woman older than 75 with acute or convalescent COVID-19. The rearranged chain carries TRBV27 and TRBJ1-5, with 7 bases aligning to TRBD1. The sequence in DNA is TGTGCCAGCAGCAACAGGGGCTATAGCAATCAGCCCCAGCATTTT. Its protein is CASSNRGYSNQPQHF.